Described below is a single T cell receptor beta chain sequence and its context. Its specificity is not known. This sample was included in a study of shared clonotypes between healthy human individuals. General study points: Blood alone was sampled, and tissue repertoires likely differ.

Over several immunoSEQ plates, each subset's genomic DNA was distributed in even portions. The repertoire was sequenced with immunoSEQ multiplex PCR; TCRdb's copy has only in-frame clones and lacks some. The sample yields roughly 2 million clones, under 97% seen once. Sequencing input: naive CD4+ T cells sorted from blood. The subset: CD45RA+ positively selected. The receptor's source is a man aged 18 to 29 in good health.

The DNA of the CDR3 is TGTGCCAGTAGTATTCCCTCTACTAGCGGGGAACACACCGGGGAGCTGTTTTTT. Translating it yields CASSIPSTSGEHTGELFF. This sequence joins TRBV19 and TRBJ2-2; TRBD2 matches at 10 bases. Germline CDR1 and CDR2: LNHDA and SQIVND (reference sequence). The CDR3 totals 18 residues. J was trimmed by 3 bases and V by 3 bases; bases with no gene match: 10.